This T cell receptor (beta chain) was profiled in a study of graft-versus-host responses after intestinal transplantation (dated by TCRdb to the early 2020s). A note on the overall study: The transplants that recipients received were multivisceral, liver-intestinal, or isolated intestinal. Every recipient was given anti-thymocyte globulin induction, then maintenance tacrolimus and steroids for roughly 3 years. Bulk TCR-beta CDR3 sequencing was used to track graft-versus-host and host-versus-graft alloreactive T cell clones in the graft, circulation and bone marrow after intestinal transplantation. Alloreactive clones were identified by sequencing pre-transplant mixed lymphocyte reaction products and comparing them with unstimulated pre-transplant donor and recipient T cells. Of the 20 to 30 intestinal transplant recipients enrolled in the cohort, one of whom was a retransplant, 3 patients without pretransplant specimens were excluded. Donor T cell macrochimerism was defined as a peak of at least 4% donor T cells among recipient peripheral blood mononuclear cells. Rather than going through the commercial service, samples from three later patients were sequenced in-house on an Illumina MiSeq and processed with MiXCR. The research as a whole found: Patients with donor T cell macrochimerism had high GvH to HvG T cell clonal ratios in their allografts. GvH clones were found in recipient bone marrow, and some of the GvH clones appeared earlier in ileal mucosa or blood, which is consistent with an intestinal mucosal origin. The conclusions were limited by the relatively low number and heterogeneity of the intestinal transplant patients. Early after transplant, declines in HvG clones were associated with peak levels of circulating GvH clones.

This clone was detected once. Its antigen target is currently unknown. Nothing much larger sits one base from this clone, and base qualities are not available. CDR1 and CDR2, per the germline V gene (reference sequence), are MNHEY and SMNVEV. V trim: 4 bases; J trim: 0 bases; unmatched bases: 3. The CDR3 numbers 15 residues from cysteine through phenylalanine. Only CDR3 DNA is held: 45 bases, read in frame from base 1. The time point label for this specimen denotes: cells obtained before transplantation from donor or recipient. CD3+CD4+ and CD3+CD8+ populations were FACS-sorted from unstimulated pre-transplant donor and recipient cells taken from spleen or lymph nodes. The library was prepared using the immunoSEQ multiplex PCR assay. In most patients, genomic DNA was isolated using the Qiagen DNeasy Blood and Tissue Kit and sent frozen to Adaptive Biotechnologies for TCR sequencing. High-throughput TCR-beta CDR3 sequencing of genomic DNA from most patients was performed by Adaptive Biotechnologies. In the source study's methods: Adaptive's ImmunoSEQ software was the source of the TCR sequencing data for 15 to 20 patients, while a few other patients were processed with MiXCR and VDJtools. To correct CD4 versus CD8 sorting errors, any sequence found in both subsets at a frequency ratio below 5:1 was removed. Because the origin of CDR3 nucleotide sequences shared between donor and recipient could not be assigned, those sequences were removed. To count as alloreactive, a clone needed at least 2-fold expansion over unstimulated cells and a minimum CFSE-low frequency of 0.002% (template counts) or 0.001% (read counts). Clones were considered mappable if detected in sequenced pre-transplant spleen, lymph node, or MLR CFSE-low populations of the donor or recipient. The cumulative frequency of alloreactive clones was calculated as a percentage of all sequences, weighted by copy number. Sourced from immuneACCESS, this table was stored by TCRdb with only in-frame sequences that have V and J called. A share of the clones is absent; for the studies checked, an unresolved V gene accounts for under half, and the remainder has no known explanation. For V, J and clone size, that table is used; D and trimming come from the DNA. The sample table contains around 87,000 clones; only one count was recorded for roughly 92% of them. Of the sample, around 0.36% is held by the ten largest clones.

The sample was unstimulated CD8+ T cells sorted from spleen or lymph node cells, taken before transplant. The chain is assembled from TRBV27 and TRBJ2-1, and TRBD1 aligns with 7 junction nucleotides. The clonotype was recovered from a human donor who was the organ donor for an intestinal transplant. The DNA sequence follows: TGTGCCAGCAGTTCCAGGGGGAGCTCCTACAATGAGCAGTTCTTC. It codes for CASSSRGSSYNEQFF.